This entry lists 27 T cell receptor beta chains sequenced from one sample in a study of T cells in Graves' hyperthyroidism and ophthalmopathy. RNA transcripts served as the template for amplifying TCR beta CDR3 regions. The study used the HTBI primer set for a first-round RT-PCR of the TCR CDR3. A single record per CDR3 protein comes from TCRdb applying MiXCR to the multiplex PCR reads. The data contain 250,000 to 300,000 distinct CDR3 sequences, more than 15% of them seen just once; the ten biggest clones take up roughly 53%. The sample comprised blood. Every receptor here comes from a woman aged 60-75 years with Graves' ophthalmopathy.

This clonotype occurred a few times. The chain recombines TRBV20-1 with TRBJ2-1; perhaps TRBD1 as D (6 bases). In germline, CDR1 is DFQATT, CDR2 SNEGSKA (reference sequence). V was clipped by 5 bases and J by 2 bases, with 10 bases between them. The CDR3 loop spans 13 amino acids. The CDR3 DNA is TGCAGTGCTGGCCGGGACACCTACAATGAGCAGTTCTTC. It translates to CSAGRDTYNEQFF.

The rearrangement uses TRBV7-2 and TRBJ2-7; 14 bases are a match to TRBD2. V gave up 5 bases and J gave up 3 bases; unmatched junction bases: 6. The germline CDR1 and CDR2 sequences are SGHTA and FQGNSA. The length of the CDR3 is 16 residues. The CDR3 here is CASSIGLAGGLYEQYF. The CDR3 DNA sequence: TGTGCCAGCAGCATCGGACTAGCGGGAGGCCTCTACGAGCAGTACTTC.

This clonotype has ten or more counts. V is TRBV28 and J is TRBJ1-4; tentatively, D is TRBD1 (5 bases). Trimming cost V 7 bases and J 0 bases, with 15 bases left between them. From germline, CDR1 is MDHEN and CDR2 SYDVKM. The CDR3 has 16 residues. The CDR3 DNA reads TGTGCCAGCAATCCCAGGTGGGGCGCAACTAATGAAAAACTGTTTTTT. Amino acids: CASNPRWGATNEKLFF.

This clonotype occurred many times. This sequence joins TRBV5-1 and TRBJ2-5, with 10 positions matching TRBD1. The trim removed 2 bases at V and 0 bases at J, leaving 4 bases unmatched. CDR3 length: 16 amino acids. Germline-derived CDR1 and CDR2 are SGHRS and YFSETQ. The chain's CDR3 is CASSFRTGGYQETQYF. CDR3 bases: TGCGCCAGCAGCTTTAGGACAGGGGGTTACCAAGAGACCCAGTACTTC.

This clonotype appeared many times. The V call is TRBV20-1, the J call TRBJ2-2; D is possibly TRBD1 (6 bases). CDR1 and CDR2 from the germline V gene are DFQATT and SNEGSKA (reference sequence). V was pared by 5 bases and J by 0 bases, with 16 bases between. CDR3 length: 16 amino acids. CDR3 nucleotide sequence: TGCAGTGCTCAACGTACAGGGACAACGAACACCGGGGAGCTGTTTTTT. Its protein is CSAQRTGTTNTGELFF.

CDR3 loop: CASSVAGDNHYGYTF. DNA for the CDR3: TGTGCCAGCAGTGTAGCGGGGGACAACCACTATGGCTACACCTTC. The chain has TRBV27 and TRBJ1-2, with D tentatively TRBD1 (6 bases). The germline V gene has CDR1 MNHEY and CDR2 SMNVEV (reference sequence). This CDR3 contains 15 residues. V dropped 5 bases and J dropped 3 bases, with 16 bases sitting between them.

This clonotype was seen a handful of times. The rearrangement joins TRBV4-1 to TRBJ1-2, with D perhaps TRBD1 (5 bases). CDR1 and CDR2 (germline): MGHRA, YSYEKL. The CDR3 contains 16 residues. With 1 base removed from V and 2 bases from J, the gap between germline ends came to 14 bases. In DNA form, the CDR3 reads TGCGCCAGCAGCCAAGGTGAGGGGCTAAGCAACTATGGCTACACCTTC. It encodes CASSQGEGLSNYGYTF.

This clonotype appeared a few times. The chain has TRBV6-1 and TRBJ1-2, with no clear D. This CDR3 contains 13 residues. Germline CDR1 and CDR2: MNHNS and SASEGT. V shed 8 bases and J shed 3 bases, with 13 bases lying between them. The CDR3 here is CASRGRVYYGYTF. The CDR3 region has the DNA TGTGCCAGCCGAGGCCGGGTATACTATGGCTACACCTTC.

This clonotype was observed many times. CDR3 nucleotides: TGTGCCAGCAGTTCCGCGACTAGCGCACCTTACGAGCAGTACTTC. Its translation: CASSSATSAPYEQYF. The chain recombines TRBV6-2 or TRBV6-3 with TRBJ2-7, with TRBD2 matching over 8 bases. The CDR3 totals 15 residues. J gave up 4 bases and V 4 bases, and 9 bases lay outside the gene matches. Germline CDR1 is MNHEY and CDR2 is SVGEGT.

The chain joins TRBV6-6 to TRBJ2-2; D possibly corresponds to TRBD1 (5 bases). Germline assignment: CDR1 MNHNY and CDR2 SVGAGI (reference sequence). V gave up 0 bases and J gave up 6 bases, with 8 bases separating them. The CDR3 has 14 amino acids. The CDR3 bases are TGTGCCAGCAGTTACTCGATGGGGCCCGGGGAGCTGTTTTTT. Protein: CASSYSMGPGELFF.

The gene calls are TRBV10-3 and TRBJ1-6; D call uncertain. Germline CDR1 ENHRY, CDR2 SYGVKD. With 0 bases removed from V and 6 bases from J, the gap between germline ends came to 12 bases. The CDR3 extends over 16 amino acids. The CDR3 loop reads CAISESSQQTNSPLHF. The CDR3, as DNA: TGTGCCATCAGTGAGTCGTCACAGCAAACTAATTCACCCCTCCACTTT.

This clonotype was seen only a few times. The chain joins TRBV20-1 to TRBJ2-7; D is perhaps TRBD1 (5 bases). The ends were cut back, 3 bases at V and 6 bases at J, with 12 bases in the middle. The CDR3 is 12 residues long. Looked up from germline, CDR1 is DFQATT and CDR2 is SNEGSKA (reference sequence). The CDR3 bases are TGCAGTGCTAGCAAAGTTGGGGCCGAGCAGTACTTC. This encodes CSASKVGAEQYF.

This clonotype was observed a handful of times. The genes are TRBV7-2 and TRBJ2-2; 8 bases are shared with TRBD1. This CDR3 region has 16 residues. Germline-derived CDR1 and CDR2 are SGHTA and FQGNSA. With V trimmed by 5 bases and J by 1 base, 6 bases remained unmatched. CDR3 in amino acids: CASSLRTGWNTGELFF. In nucleotides, the CDR3 is TGTGCCAGCAGCCTTAGGACAGGGTGGAACACCGGGGAGCTGTTTTTT.

V is TRBV6-2 or TRBV6-3 and J is TRBJ2-5, with D hard to call. Germline CDR1 MNHEY, CDR2 SVGEGT. The V end lost 1 base, the J end lost 2 bases, and 14 bases lay between the germline ends. The CDR3 has 16 residues. This chain's CDR3 is CASSYFSLGDQETQYF. CDR3 bases: TGTGCCAGCAGTTACTTTAGTCTGGGTGATCAAGAGACCCAGTACTTC.

This clonotype occurred a few times. The rearrangement uses TRBV7-8 and TRBJ2-1; D not certain. Germline V gives CDR1 SGHVS, CDR2 FQNEAQ. CDR3 length: 13 residues. V lost 7 bases to trimming and J lost 6 bases, with 13 bases between them. The CDR3 sequence: CASIPPTSNEQFF. The CDR3 DNA is TGTGCCAGCATCCCGCCTACTTCCAATGAGCAGTTCTTC.

This clonotype was detected many times. The chain couples TRBV7-9 to TRBJ1-1; no reliable D call. The germline gives CDR1 SEHNR, CDR2 FQNEAQ (reference sequence). The CDR3 has 13 residues. Trimming took off 3 bases at V and 4 bases at J, with 9 bases between the two ends. The CDR3: CASSFSVITEAFF. The DNA of the CDR3 is TGTGCCAGCAGCTTCTCCGTAATCACTGAAGCTTTCTTT.

There are a few counts of this clonotype. The chain links TRBV5-4 to TRBJ1-2; D gene uncertain. The ends were cut back, 0 bases at V and 7 bases at J, with 7 bases in the middle. This CDR3 comprises 12 residues. Germline loops: CDR1 SGHNT, CDR2 YYREEE (reference sequence). In nucleotides, the CDR3 is TGTGCCAGCAGCTTGGACTTAACTGGCTACACCTTC. The encoded protein is CASSLDLTGYTF.

This clonotype was counted only a few times. The chain links TRBV12-3 or TRBV12-4 to TRBJ1-6; D gene unclear. V was trimmed by 3 bases and J by 7 bases, leaving 10 bases between them. There are 14 residues in the CDR3. Here the CDR3 reads CASSFGVSNSPLHF. The CDR3 DNA reads as TGTGCCAGCAGTTTCGGGGTTTCAAATTCACCCCTCCACTTT.

This clonotype was seen at least ten times. The rearrangement uses TRBV6-1 and TRBJ2-7; D might be TRBD1 (6 bases). The germline V and J ends were trimmed by 6 bases and 2 bases, with 20 bases remaining between them. Germline V gene data show CDR1 as MNHNS and CDR2 as SASEGT. The CDR3 length is 16 residues. The CDR3: CASSPAWTAQTYEQYF. CDR3 DNA: TGTGCCAGCAGCCCAGCATGGACAGCCCAGACCTACGAGCAGTACTTC.

This clonotype was seen a single time. The CDR3 DNA sequence: TGTGCCAGCAGCTTGGGACAGGGCCCAGGAGAAAAACTGTTTTTT. Amino acid sequence: CASSLGQGPGEKLFF. The rearrangement uses TRBV7-9 and TRBJ1-4; 9 bases align to TRBD1. CDR1 is SEHNR and CDR2 is FQNEAQ in the germline V gene (reference sequence). After removal of 3 bases from V and 8 bases from J, the junction contained 7 bases not matched to a gene. The CDR3 extends over 15 amino acids.

The chain uses TRBV12-3 or TRBV12-4 and TRBJ2-7; D may be TRBD2 (6 bases). Trimming removed 7 bases from V and 3 bases from J, with 19 bases in between. This CDR3 is built from 15 residues. In nucleotides, the CDR3 is TGTGCCAGCATTAGGAGGGCGGGCCCCTACTACGAGCAGTACTTC. Its translation is CASIRRAGPYYEQYF.

This clonotype was counted at least ten times. The chain employs TRBV3-1 and TRBJ2-7; D may be TRBD1 (5 bases). Trimming shortened V by 5 bases and J by 6 bases, and 14 bases separated the two germline ends. The CDR3 runs to 13 residues. Germline V gives CDR1 LGHDT, CDR2 YNNKEL (reference sequence). CDR3 in DNA: TGTGCCAGCAGCACAACCCGGACAAGCGAGCAGTACTTC. As protein: CASSTTRTSEQYF.

This clonotype appeared once. CDR3: CASKFLQGPYEQYF. CDR3 bases: TGTGCCAGCAAATTTCTTCAGGGCCCCTACGAGCAGTACTTC. The genes are TRBV6-1 and TRBJ2-7; possibly TRBD1 for D (5 bases). The CDR3 is 14 residues long. Looked up from germline, CDR1 is MNHNS and CDR2 is SASEGT. Trimming cost V 7 bases and J 2 bases, with 15 bases left between them.

The CDR3 nucleotides are TGCGCCAGCAGCCAAGAAGGACTGGAGTCCTACGAGCAGTACTTC. It encodes CASSQEGLESYEQYF. This chain uses TRBV4-3 with TRBJ2-7; tentative D call: TRBD2 (5 bases). Germline values: CDR1 LGHNA, CDR2 YSLEER. V was cut by 0 bases and J by 1 base, with 10 bases left in between. The CDR3 length is 15 residues.

This clonotype was observed a handful of times. The chain joins TRBV12-3 or TRBV12-4 to TRBJ1-2; D is possibly TRBD1 (5 bases). With 10 bases removed from V and 0 bases from J, the gap between germline ends came to 12 bases. This CDR3 comprises 13 residues. CDR3 loop: CAIRPGANYGYTF. CDR3 coding DNA: TGTGCCATCCGCCCGGGGGCTAACTATGGCTACACCTTC.

This clonotype was detected many times. The rearrangement links TRBV18 to TRBJ1-1; D unclear. The V end lost 3 bases, the J end lost 1 base, and 9 bases lay between the germline ends. The germline V gene has CDR1 KGHSH and CDR2 LQKENI. The CDR3 is 14 amino acids. CDR3 DNA sequence: TGTGCCAGCTCACCCGTACGGGGGAACACTGAAGCTTTCTTT. Translated: CASSPVRGNTEAFF.

This clonotype occurred a few times. The chain employs TRBV3-1 and TRBJ2-1, with TRBD2 identical over 8 bases. From germline, CDR1 is LGHDT and CDR2 YNNKEL (reference sequence). J was trimmed by 7 bases and V by 2 bases; bases with no gene match: 1. The CDR3 covers 13 residues. CDR3 DNA sequence: TGTGCCAGCAGCCAATCGGGGGGGAATGAGCAGTTCTTC. Translating gives CASSQSGGNEQFF.